The 23 T cell receptor beta chains below come from one sample, sequenced in a study of spatial heterogeneity in lung cancer. Overall study results and limits: Tracking of tumor mutation counts was seen in expanded intratumoral alpha and beta TCR counts.

Stated time point: sample taken at primary tumor resection. From the 5' RACE reads, TCRdb called clonotypes with MiXCR, one entry per CDR3 protein. The sample holds about 9,600 distinct CDR3 sequences, 10% to 15% seen once. For these TCRs, the target antigens are not known. This specimen consisted of lung tumor tissue, obtained at surgery. These receptors originate from a male donor with early-stage non-small cell lung cancer.

This clonotype was seen at least ten times. This beta chain is an off-target read within a library intended for alpha chains, so its frequency means little. The V call is TRBV9, the J call TRBJ2-1; TRBD2 matches 9 bases. Germline V gene sequence: CDR1 SGDLS, CDR2 YYNGEE. This CDR3 is 18 amino acids long. Losses at the gene ends were 3 bases for V and 0 bases for J; bases not matched to a gene: 10. DNA for the CDR3: TGTGCCAGCAGCGACCCGAAAGCGGGAGGTTTCTCCTACAATGAGCAGTTCTTC. Its translation is CASSDPKAGGFSYNEQFF.

There are many counts of this clonotype. Within a library made for alpha chains, this beta chain is off target, and its count is uninformative. This chain links TRBV12-3 or TRBV12-4 with TRBJ1-2; 11 bases map to TRBD1. V shed 5 bases and J 6 bases; nucleotides not matched to a gene: 5. This CDR3 region has 14 residues. The CDR3 sequence: CASSPGQGAHGYTF. CDR3 coding DNA: TGTGCCAGCAGTCCCGGACAGGGGGCGCATGGCTACACCTTC.

This clonotype has ten or more counts. This beta chain represents an off-target read in a library built for alpha chains; its size is of limited meaning. The chain recombines TRBV6-5 with TRBJ1-5; D unresolved. This CDR3 has 13 amino acids. Germline assignment: CDR1 MNHEY and CDR2 SVGAGI. V lost 6 bases to trimming and J lost 1 base, with 7 bases between them. This CDR3 reads CASRAQSNQPQHF. The CDR3 DNA reads as TGTGCCAGCAGAGCACAGAGCAATCAGCCCCAGCATTTT.

This clonotype was picked up many times. This beta chain is an unintended read in a library built for alpha chains; its size means little. V and J are TRBV11-2 and TRBJ2-1; D uncertain. V lost 2 bases, J lost 4 bases, and 12 bases lay in between. CDR3 size: 15 residues. Germline CDR1 reads SGHAT; CDR2 reads FQNNGV. For the CDR3, the DNA is TGTGCCAGCAGCTTAACCCCGCGTACATACAATGAGCAGTTCTTC. It specifies CASSLTPRTYNEQFF.

This clonotype was observed at least ten times. Because the library targeted alpha chains, this beta chain is an off-target read whose size means little. The chain uses TRBV28 and TRBJ2-3; D gene uncertain. CDR1 and CDR2 (germline): MDHEN, SYDVKM. The germline V and J ends were trimmed by 5 bases and 1 base, with 16 bases remaining between them. The CDR3 totals 16 residues. This CDR3 reads CASSPSHGSRTDTQYF. CDR3 DNA sequence: TGTGCCAGCAGTCCCTCTCATGGCTCCCGCACAGATACGCAGTATTTT.

This clonotype has at least ten counts. The size of this beta chain means little, since it is a stray read in a library made for alpha chains. The rearrangement joins TRBV27 to TRBJ1-2; possibly TRBD1 for D (6 bases). V was trimmed by 6 bases and J by 2 bases, leaving 16 bases between them. This CDR3 comprises 15 residues. Germline V CDR1 and CDR2: MNHEY, SMNVEV (reference sequence). The CDR3 nucleotides read TGTGCCAGCAGCCGGATACAGGGATTCAACTATGGCTACACCTTC. This encodes CASSRIQGFNYGYTF.

This clonotype has a count of ten or more. Within a library made for alpha chains, this beta chain is off target, and its count is uninformative. The rearrangement uses TRBV5-1 and TRBJ2-1, with D unclear. V was cut by 3 bases and J by 7 bases, with 14 bases left in between. This CDR3 is 14 amino acids long. The germline gives CDR1 SGHRS, CDR2 YFSETQ. CDR3 sequence reads: CASSSVPGQNEQFF. The CDR3 DNA reads as TGCGCCAGCAGCTCGGTCCCGGGTCAGAATGAGCAGTTCTTC.

With regard to this clonotype: This beta chain appears as a stray read in a library generated for alpha chains; its size is not informative. The chain employs TRBV12-3 or TRBV12-4 and TRBJ1-2, with 8 bases aligning to TRBD1. CDR3 length: 15 residues. The trim removed 5 bases at V and 7 bases at J, leaving 12 bases unmatched. As DNA, the CDR3 is TGTGCCAGCAGTCGGGAAGGACAGGGACATCTTGGCTACACCTTC. Translation: CASSREGQGHLGYTF.

This clonotype was observed many times. This beta chain appears as a stray read in a library generated for alpha chains; its size is not informative. V usage is TRBV2 and J usage is TRBJ1-3, with D unclear. Trimming took 9 bases from V and 2 from J, leaving 17 bases between them. CDR1 and CDR2 (germline): SNHLY, FYNNEI. This CDR3 is 15 amino acids long. The CDR3 loop reads CARWAGGVAGNTIYF. The CDR3 DNA reads TGTGCCAGGTGGGCAGGAGGAGTTGCTGGAAACACCATATATTTT.

This clonotype has at least ten counts. This beta chain was picked up by a library intended for alpha chains and is off target, so its count carries little meaning. The chain has TRBV9 and TRBJ1-2; 9 nucleotides align to TRBD1. CDR1 SGDLS and CDR2 YYNGEE come from the germline V gene. The CDR3 covers 15 residues. The V segment lost 4 bases and the J segment 6 bases; nucleotides outside the gene matches: 10. The CDR3 sequence is CASSPDSGTGNGYTF. The CDR3 DNA is TGTGCCAGCAGCCCCGATTCCGGGACAGGGAATGGCTACACCTTC.

About this clonotype itself: This beta chain is a stray sequence in a library constructed for alpha chains; its clone size is not meaningful. V is TRBV29-1 and J is TRBJ1-4; D perhaps matches TRBD1 (5 bases). This CDR3 comprises 14 residues. V gave up 1 base and J gave up 8 bases, with 14 bases separating them. CDR1 is SQVTM and CDR2 is ANQGSEA in the germline V gene. The CDR3: CSVEGQGQTEKLFF. CDR3 coding DNA: TGCAGCGTTGAAGGGCAGGGCCAAACCGAAAAACTGTTTTTT.

As for this clonotype: This beta chain represents an off-target read in a library built for alpha chains; its size is of limited meaning. The V call is TRBV20-1, the J call TRBJ1-5; D gene unclear. This CDR3 spans 15 amino acids. V gave up 0 bases and J gave up 1 base, with 10 bases separating them. Germline assignment: CDR1 DFQATT and CDR2 SNEGSKA (reference sequence). CDR3 loop: CSARDPQNSNQPQHF. CDR3 in DNA: TGCAGTGCTAGAGATCCCCAGAACAGCAATCAGCCCCAGCATTTT.

As concerns this clonotype: A library prepared for alpha chains yielded this beta chain as an off-target read; its size is of little meaning. V usage is TRBV20-1 and J usage is TRBJ2-7; D perhaps matches TRBD1 (6 bases). CDR1 is DFQATT, CDR2 SNEGSKA, per germline (reference sequence). Between the trimmed V and J ends, which lost 1 base and 6 bases, there was a span of 22 bases. The CDR3 has 16 amino acids. The CDR3 DNA is TGCAGTGCTAGAGTCACGAGGGACACACGAGACTTCGAGCAGTACTTC. It encodes CSARVTRDTRDFEQYF.

As to this clonotype: Found in a library prepared for alpha chains, this beta chain is an off-target read, and its abundance has little meaning. The rearrangement uses TRBV4-2 and TRBJ1-2; 7 positions agree with TRBD1. V lost 3 bases to trimming and J lost 2 bases; unmatched junction nucleotides: 6. CDR1 is LGHNA, CDR2 YNFKEQ, per germline. The CDR3 runs 15 residues. For the CDR3, the DNA is TGTGCCAGCAGCCATGGGACAGCGGGGAACTATGGCTACACCTTC. This encodes CASSHGTAGNYGYTF.

This clonotype came up many times. Being off target in a library aimed at alpha chains, this beta chain has a size of little meaning. The chain employs TRBV2 and TRBJ2-7; 7 nucleotides line up with TRBD1. V lost 7 bases and J lost 0; bases outside the gene matches: 6. The CDR3 is 14 amino acids. Germline V gene sequence: CDR1 SNHLY, CDR2 FYNNEI. CDR3 DNA sequence: TGTGCCAGCACCGACAGGGAAAACTCCTACGAGCAGTACTTC. Protein sequence: CASTDRENSYEQYF.

This clonotype is labeled medium-sized. Little can be read into the size of this beta chain, an off-target read in a library designed for alpha chains. The rearrangement uses TRBV9 and TRBJ2-1, with D possibly TRBD1 on 6 matching bases. V lost 4 bases, J lost 8 bases, and 19 bases lay in between. The germline CDR1 and CDR2 sequences are SGDLS and YYNGEE. The CDR3 loop spans 15 amino acids. In nucleotides, the CDR3 is TGTGCCAGCAGCAGCGGACAGCTAAGTGCCGATGAGCAGTTCTTC. It is translated as CASSSGQLSADEQFF.

With regard to this clonotype: This beta chain came through as a stray read in a library set up for alpha chains, and its size says little. The chain is built from TRBV6-2 or TRBV6-3 and TRBJ2-1; no clear D gene. CDR3 length: 15 residues. Per germline, CDR1 MNHEY and CDR2 SVGEGT. Trimming removed 7 bases at V and 0 bases at J, with 13 bases between. This chain's CDR3 is CASTIGPSSYNEQFF. The CDR3 nucleotides are TGTGCCAGCACCATAGGGCCGAGCTCCTACAATGAGCAGTTCTTC.

This clonotype was counted a few times. This beta chain is off target for a library built for alpha chains, so its abundance means little. The chain recombines TRBV6-2 or TRBV6-3 with TRBJ2-2, with 7 bases that match TRBD1. The CDR3 has 16 amino acids. Germline-derived CDR1 and CDR2 are MNHEY and SVGEGT. After removal of 6 bases from V and 1 base from J, the junction contained 8 bases not matched to a gene. The CDR3 DNA sequence: TGTGCCAGCAGAACCCGGGACAGCCAGAACACCGGGGAGCTGTTTTTT. Translation gives CASRTRDSQNTGELFF.

This clonotype is medium-sized in the sample. This beta chain turned up in a library designed for alpha chains; as an off-target read, its abundance says little. This sequence joins TRBV7-6 and TRBJ2-7; the D gene is possibly TRBD1 (6 bases). Trimming cost V 4 bases and J 2 bases, with 9 bases left between them. Germline V lookup: CDR1 SGHVS, CDR2 FNYEAQ. This CDR3 contains 13 residues. CDR3 protein: CASSSRDTYEQYF. Written as DNA, the CDR3 is TGTGCCAGCAGCTCCCGGGACACCTACGAGCAGTACTTC.

This clonotype came up many times. Found in a library prepared for alpha chains, this beta chain is an off-target read, and its abundance has little meaning. The chain combines TRBV7-9 with TRBJ2-3, with 10 nucleotides matching TRBD2. V shed 6 bases, J shed 3 bases, and the junction held 3 bases outside the gene matches. Germline-derived CDR1 and CDR2 are SEHNR and FQNEAQ (reference sequence). This CDR3 is 14 amino acids long. The CDR3 coding sequence is TGTGCCAGCAGGTCTAGCGGGAGTACAGATACGCAGTATTTT. Protein product: CASRSSGSTDTQYF.

This clonotype was detected ten times or more. This beta chain is a stray read from a library made for alpha chains; its abundance is not meaningful. The V and J genes are TRBV7-2 and TRBJ1-2, with 7 bases matching TRBD1. V was pared by 4 bases and J by 5 bases, with 7 bases of the junction left unmatched. Germline V gene data show CDR1 as SGHTA and CDR2 as FQGNSA. CDR3 length equals 14 residues. CDR3 sequence reads: CASSSSGGMYGYTF. CDR3 in DNA: TGTGCCAGCAGCTCATCAGGGGGAATGTATGGCTACACCTTC.

Remarks on this clonotype: In a library made to pick up alpha chains, this beta chain is a stray read with a size that means little. The chain carries TRBV12-3 or TRBV12-4 and TRBJ1-2; D ambiguous. CDR3 length equals 12 residues. Trimming shortened V by 5 bases and J by 5 bases, and 9 bases separated the two germline ends. CDR3 amino acids: CASSLAGYGYTF. The CDR3 bases are TGTGCCAGCAGTCTGGCGGGTTATGGCTACACCTTC.

By share of the sample, this clonotype is medium-sized. This beta chain is an off-target read within a library intended for alpha chains, so its frequency means little. V and J are TRBV4-1 and TRBJ1-1; possibly TRBD1 for D (6 bases). Trimming shortened V by 2 bases and J by 0 bases, and 13 bases separated the two germline ends. The CDR3 loop spans 16 amino acids. Germline values: CDR1 MGHRA, CDR2 YSYEKL. CDR3: CASSQRQALLNTEAFF. DNA for the CDR3: TGCGCCAGCAGCCAAAGACAGGCCCTTTTGAACACTGAAGCTTTCTTT.